This T cell receptor (beta chain) was recovered during a study of T-cell memory formation after mild COVID-19. The trim removed 4 bases at V and 7 bases at J, leaving 14 bases unmatched. The CDR3 loop spans 16 amino acids. The germline gives CDR1 KGHDR, CDR2 SFDVKD. This clonotype has a handful of counts. TCRdb passed the 5' RACE reads through MiXCR, listing each CDR3 protein once. The sample holds 300,000 to 400,000 distinct CDR3 sequences, roughly 15% seen once. Sequenced sample: PBMCs or a T cell subset sorted from them (not recorded which). The chain carries TRBV24-1 and TRBJ1-2, with 7 bases lining up with TRBD1. The clonotype comes from a man aged 18 to 29 who had mild COVID-19 (a few samples of this study predate the infection). Cell type and time point are not known. The CDR3 here is CATSDPIQGQFGGYTF. In DNA, the CDR3 is TGTGCCACCAGTGACCCGATACAGGGGCAGTTTGGTGGCTACACCTTC.